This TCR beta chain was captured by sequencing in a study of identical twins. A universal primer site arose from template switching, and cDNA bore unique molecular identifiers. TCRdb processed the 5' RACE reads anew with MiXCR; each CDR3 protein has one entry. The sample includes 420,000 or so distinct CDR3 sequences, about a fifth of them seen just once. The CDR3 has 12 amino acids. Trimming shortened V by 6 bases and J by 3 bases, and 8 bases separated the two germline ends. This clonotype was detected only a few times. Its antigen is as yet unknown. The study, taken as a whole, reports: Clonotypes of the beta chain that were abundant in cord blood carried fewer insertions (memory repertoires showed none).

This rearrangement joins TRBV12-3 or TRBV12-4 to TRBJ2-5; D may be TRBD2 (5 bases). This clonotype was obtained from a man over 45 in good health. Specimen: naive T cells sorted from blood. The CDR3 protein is CASRLGKETQYF. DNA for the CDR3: TGTGCCAGCAGACTAGGGAAAGAGACCCAGTACTTC.